This TCR beta chain was profiled in a study of shared clonotypes between healthy human individuals. Findings and caveats of the study: The study found about 4.6% of naive CD4 clonotypes shared across a handful of donors.

Sorted-subset replicate PCRs used 200 ng DNA, around 27,000 T cell genomes. Sequencing was performed with immunoSEQ multiplex PCR; in TCRdb, only in-frame clones are kept and a portion is missing. The sample records approximately 2.5 million clones, 90% to 95% being singletons. To note about this clone: The antigen remains unidentified.

This CDR3 has 16 residues. V lost 4 bases and J lost 3, with 15 bases in between. Germline values: CDR1 MDHEN, CDR2 SYDVKM. Caucasian adults living in Nashville, Tennessee, provided all samples. Material: naive CD4+ T cells sorted from blood. Subset meaning: CD45RA+ positively selected. The J gene is TRBJ1-4, the V gene TRBV28; TRBD1 might be the D (5 bases). The clonotype was recovered from a young man in good health. The CDR3 coding sequence is TGTGCCAGCAGTTCAATCCAGGGTACGGCTAATGAAAAACTGTTTTTT. Its translation is CASSSIQGTANEKLFF. The full variable domain, completed using reference TRBV28 and TRBJ1-4, is DVKVTQSSRYLVKRTGEKVFLECVQDMDHENMFWYRQDPGLGLRLIYFSYDVKMKEKGDIPEGYSVSREKKERFSLILESASTNQTSMYLCASSSIQGTANEKLFFGSGTQLSVL.